This entry concerns a single TCR beta chain. Sequencing was performed with immunoSEQ multiplex PCR; in TCRdb, only in-frame clones are kept and a portion is missing. Among some 300,000 clones, around 90% were seen once, and the ten largest hold 0.8% to 1%. The V gene lost 1 base and the J gene lost 8 bases, with 11 bases spanning the gap. Germline loops: CDR1 SQVTM, CDR2 ANQGSEA. The length of the CDR3 is 12 residues. The study drew participants aged about 18 to 95 years from around 24 US areas. Recovered status applied to Cohort 3 donors who had two consecutive negative PCRs. It also applied to those with clearance or with symptom resolution. The sample originates from a study of blood T cell repertoires in COVID-19.

Material: PBMCs or T cells enriched from blood (not recorded which). The receptor was derived from a woman aged 25 to 39 who had recovered from COVID-19. V and J are TRBV29-1 and TRBJ1-1, with a weak D call TRBD1 (6 bases). The CDR3 sequence is CSVEGDKPEAFF. DNA of the CDR3: TGCAGCGTTGAAGGGGACAAGCCCGAAGCTTTCTTT.